The sequence of this T cell receptor (beta chain) was determined in a study of T cells after yellow fever vaccination. A process of 5'RACE template switching, which added a universal primer site and UMIs, was used to make TCR cDNA. Each CDR3 protein gets one entry after TCRdb re-called the 5' RACE reads with MiXCR. Among about 510,000 distinct CDR3 sequences, 20% to 25% were seen once, and the ten largest hold less than 20%. This clonotype was counted only a few times. The antigen remains unidentified. This CDR3 contains 14 residues. Germline-derived CDR1 and CDR2 are MNHEY and SMNVEV (reference sequence). With V trimmed by 4 bases and J by 8 bases, 9 bases remained unmatched. Findings and caveats of the study: The presence of abundant clonotypes contaminating from the bulk population was possible in FACS-sorted repertoires. CD4 and CD8 compartments shared a small share of clonotypes, likely from convergent recombination.

This receptor was identified in a young man who received the YFV17D yellow fever vaccine. Here the sequenced sample was PBMCs, taken less than 25 days after the first yellow fever vaccination. This chain uses TRBV27 with TRBJ1-2; 8 nucleotides agree with TRBD1. The CDR3 bases are TGTGCCAGCAGTTACGGACAGGGTGGGGGCGGCTACACCTTC. This sequence encodes CASSYGQGGGGYTF.